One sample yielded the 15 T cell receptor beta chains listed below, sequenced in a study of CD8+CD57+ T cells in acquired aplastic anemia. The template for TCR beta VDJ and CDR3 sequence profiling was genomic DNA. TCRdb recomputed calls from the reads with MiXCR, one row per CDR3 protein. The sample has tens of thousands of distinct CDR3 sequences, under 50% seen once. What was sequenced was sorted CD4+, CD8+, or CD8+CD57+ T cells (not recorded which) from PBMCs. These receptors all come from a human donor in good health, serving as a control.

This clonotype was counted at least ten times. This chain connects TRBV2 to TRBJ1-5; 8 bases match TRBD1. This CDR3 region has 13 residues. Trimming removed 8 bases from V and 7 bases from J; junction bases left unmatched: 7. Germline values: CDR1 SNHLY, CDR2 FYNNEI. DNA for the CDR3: TGTGCCAGCCAAGACAGGGGTGGGCAGCCCCAGCATTTT. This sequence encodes CASQDRGGQPQHF.

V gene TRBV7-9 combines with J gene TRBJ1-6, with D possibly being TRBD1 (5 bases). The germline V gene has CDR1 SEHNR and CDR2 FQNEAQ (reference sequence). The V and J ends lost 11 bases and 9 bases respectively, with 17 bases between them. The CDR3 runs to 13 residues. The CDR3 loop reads CAGARASPSPLHF. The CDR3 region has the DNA TGTGCCGGGGCTAGGGCTTCCCCTTCACCCCTCCACTTT.

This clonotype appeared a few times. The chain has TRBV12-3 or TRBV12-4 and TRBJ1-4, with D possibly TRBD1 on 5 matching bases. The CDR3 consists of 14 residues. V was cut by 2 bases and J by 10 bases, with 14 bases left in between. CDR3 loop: CASSLRDRDGKLFF. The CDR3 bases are TGTGCCAGCAGTTTACGGGACCGGGATGGAAAACTGTTTTTT.

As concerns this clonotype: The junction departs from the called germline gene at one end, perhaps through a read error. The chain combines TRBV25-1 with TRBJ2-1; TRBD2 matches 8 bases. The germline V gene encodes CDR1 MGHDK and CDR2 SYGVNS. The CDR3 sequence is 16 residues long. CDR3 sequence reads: CACSEYSSGDYNEQFF. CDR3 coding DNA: TGCGCCTGCAGTGAATATAGTAGCGGGGACTACAATGAGCAGTTCTTC. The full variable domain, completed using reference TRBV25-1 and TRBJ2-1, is EADIYQTPRYLVIGTGKKITLECSQTMGHDKMYWYQQDPGMELHLIHYSYGVNSTEKGDLSSESTVSRIRTEHFPLTLESARPSHTSQYLCACSEYSSGDYNEQFFGPGTRLTVL.

CDR3 bases: TGTGCCAGCAGCTTAACGCCAACCAGTCCTGAAGCTTTCTTT. This encodes CASSLTPTSPEAFF. This rearrangement joins TRBV7-2 to TRBJ1-1; no clear D. From germline, CDR1 is SGHTA and CDR2 FQGNSA. Trimming shortened V by 2 bases and J by 6 bases, and 13 bases separated the two germline ends. The CDR3 is made up of 14 amino acids.

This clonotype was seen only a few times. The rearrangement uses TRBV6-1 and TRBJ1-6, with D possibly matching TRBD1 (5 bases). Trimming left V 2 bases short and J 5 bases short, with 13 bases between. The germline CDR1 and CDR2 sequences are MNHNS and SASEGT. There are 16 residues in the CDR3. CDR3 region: CASSELGTWDNSPLHF. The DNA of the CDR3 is TGTGCCAGCAGTGAATTGGGGACGTGGGATAATTCACCCCTCCACTTT.

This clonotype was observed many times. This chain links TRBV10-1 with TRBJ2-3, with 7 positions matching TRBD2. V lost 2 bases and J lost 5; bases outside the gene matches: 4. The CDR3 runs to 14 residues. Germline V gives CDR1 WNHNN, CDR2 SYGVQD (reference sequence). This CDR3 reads CASSEAGVRDTQYF. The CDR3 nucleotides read TGCGCCAGCAGTGAGGCGGGAGTAAGAGATACGCAGTATTTT.

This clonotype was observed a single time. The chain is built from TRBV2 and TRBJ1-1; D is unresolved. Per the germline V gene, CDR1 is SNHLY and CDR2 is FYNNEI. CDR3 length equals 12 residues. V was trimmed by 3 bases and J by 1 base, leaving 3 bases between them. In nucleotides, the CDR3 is TGTGCCAGCAGTGACACGAACACTGAAGCTTTCTTT. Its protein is CASSDTNTEAFF.

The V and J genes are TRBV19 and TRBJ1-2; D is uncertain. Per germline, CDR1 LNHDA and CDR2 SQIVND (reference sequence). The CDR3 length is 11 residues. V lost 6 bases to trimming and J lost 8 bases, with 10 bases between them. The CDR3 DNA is TGTGCCAGTAGCGGTAGAGGGGGCTACACCTTC. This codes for CASSGRGGYTF.

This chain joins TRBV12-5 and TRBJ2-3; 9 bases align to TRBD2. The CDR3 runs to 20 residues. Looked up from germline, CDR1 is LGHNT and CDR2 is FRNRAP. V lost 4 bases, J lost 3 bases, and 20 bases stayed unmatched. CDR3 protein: CASGSRSGLAGRMPTDTQYF. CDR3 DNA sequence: TGTGCTAGTGGTTCCCGTTCAGGGCTAGCGGGGAGGATGCCAACAGATACGCAGTATTTT. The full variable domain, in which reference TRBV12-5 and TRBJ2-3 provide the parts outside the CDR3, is DARVTQTPRHKVTEMGQEVTMRCQPILGHNTVFWYRQTMMQGLELLAYFRNRAPLDDSGMPKDRFSAEMPDATLATLKIQPSEPRDSAVYFCASGSRSGLAGRMPTDTQYFGPGTRLTVL.

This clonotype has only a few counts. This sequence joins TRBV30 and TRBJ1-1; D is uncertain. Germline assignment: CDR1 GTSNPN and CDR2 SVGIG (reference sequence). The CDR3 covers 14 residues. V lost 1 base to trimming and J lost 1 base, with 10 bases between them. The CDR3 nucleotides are TGTGCCTGGAGTGGATCTGCCGGGAACACTGAAGCTTTCTTT. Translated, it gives CAWSGSAGNTEAFF.

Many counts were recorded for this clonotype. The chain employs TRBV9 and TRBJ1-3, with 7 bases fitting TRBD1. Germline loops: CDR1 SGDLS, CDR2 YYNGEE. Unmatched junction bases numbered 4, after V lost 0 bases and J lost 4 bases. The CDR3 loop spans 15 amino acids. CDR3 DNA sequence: TGTGCCAGCAGCGTAGAACAGGGGAGGGGAAACACCATATATTTT. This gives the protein CASSVEQGRGNTIYF.

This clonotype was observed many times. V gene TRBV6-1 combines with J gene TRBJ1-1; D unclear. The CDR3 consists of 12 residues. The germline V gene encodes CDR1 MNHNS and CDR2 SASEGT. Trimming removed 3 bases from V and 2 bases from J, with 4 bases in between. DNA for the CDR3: TGTGCCAGCAGTGAGTACAACACTGAAGCTTTCTTT. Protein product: CASSEYNTEAFF.

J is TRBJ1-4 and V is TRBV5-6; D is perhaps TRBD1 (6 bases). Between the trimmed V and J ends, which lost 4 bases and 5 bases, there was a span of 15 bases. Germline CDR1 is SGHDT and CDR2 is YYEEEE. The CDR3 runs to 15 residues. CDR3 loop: CASSAYRAGNEKLFF. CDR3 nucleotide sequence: TGTGCCAGCAGCGCTTACAGGGCGGGGAATGAAAAACTGTTTTTT. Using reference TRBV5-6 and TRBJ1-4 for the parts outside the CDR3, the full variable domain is DAGVTQSPTHLIKTRGQQVTLRCSPKSGHDTVSWYQQALGQGPQFIFQYYEEEERQRGNFPDRFSGHQFPNYSSELNVNALLLGDSALYLCASSAYRAGNEKLFFGSGTQLSVL.

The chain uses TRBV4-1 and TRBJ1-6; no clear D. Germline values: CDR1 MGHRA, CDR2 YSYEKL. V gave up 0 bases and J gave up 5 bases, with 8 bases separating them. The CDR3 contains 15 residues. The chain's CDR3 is CASSQEGSHNSPLHF. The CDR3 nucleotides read TGCGCCAGCAGCCAAGAGGGCAGTCATAATTCACCCCTCCACTTT.